Listed below are T cell receptor beta chains from one sample, sequenced in a study of control samples from healthy donors and cancer patients. TCRdb keeps only in-frame clones here, not all; method: immunoSEQ multiplex PCR. This table has approximately 93,000 clones, roughly 89% appearing once. Sequences were obtained from PBMCs. These receptors were obtained from a woman aged 45-59 years with colorectal cancer. Each CDR3 is given with its conserved first and last residue. The order of the fields is J gene, D gene, clone size, V gene, CDR3 DNA, CDR3 protein. The D gene is left open where the match is weak. Clone size, where shown, is once, few, many, or a class for clones that have expanded.

TRBJ1-1 | TRBD1 | - | TRBV29-1 | TGCAGCACTGGACAGGGAAAAACTGAAGCTTTCTTT | CSTGQGKTEAFF
TRBJ1-5 | TRBD1 | few | TRBV6-6 | TGTGCCAGCAGTCCTCGGTCGACAGGGTTGAACAATCAGCCCCAGCATTTT | CASSPRSTGLNNQPQHF
TRBJ1-5 | - | - | TRBV3-1/TRBV3-2 | TGTGCCAGCAGCCAAGATCTCCTCAATCAGCCCCAGCATTTT | CASSQDLLNQPQHF
TRBJ1-5 | - | - | TRBV27 | TGTGCCAGCAGTTTTAGAGGGGCCCCCAATCAGCCCCAGCATTTT | CASSFRGAPNQPQHF
TRBJ1-2 | TRBD1 | - | TRBV4-3 | TGCGCCAGCAGCCATGACAGGGGTGGGTATGGCTACACCTTC | CASSHDRGGYGYTF
TRBJ2-1 | - | - | TRBV15 | TGTGCCACCAGCGGCGGGACTTCCCTCGAGCAGTTCTTC | CATSGGTSLEQFF
TRBJ1-6 | - | - | TRBV15 | TGTGCCACCAGCAGAGAGGGAACAAATTCACCCCTCCACTTT | CATSREGTNSPLHF
TRBJ2-5 | - | - | TRBV9 | TGTGCCAGCAGCGTAGGCCCGGACAGTGAGACCCAGTACTTC | CASSVGPDSETQYF
TRBJ2-2 | - | - | TRBV18 | TGTGCCAGCTCTAATGTAGGGGGAGCACTAAAGACCGGGGAGCTGTTTTTT | CASSNVGGALKTGELFF
TRBJ1-1 | TRBD1 | medium-sized | TRBV5-1 | TGCGCCAGCAGCTTACTGGACAGGGGTGCTGAAGCTTTCTTT | CASSLLDRGAEAFF
TRBJ1-3 | - | - | TRBV10-2 | TGCGCCAGCAGAGGGGGAAACACCATATATTTT | CASRGGNTIYF
TRBJ1-3 | - | - | TRBV28 | TGTGCCAGCAGTTTATGGCAGACCTCTGGAAACACCATATATTTT | CASSLWQTSGNTIYF
TRBJ2-5 | TRBD2 | - | TRBV28 | TGTGCCAGCAGTACCTCCGGACTAGTTAGGGAGGCCCAGTACTTC | CASSTSGLVREAQYF
TRBJ1-2 | - | - | TRBV18 | TGTGCCAGCTCACCAGATGACAGGAACTATGGCTACACCTTC | CASSPDDRNYGYTF
TRBJ1-6 | - | - | TRBV7-2 | TGTGCCAGCAGCACCAGGGCAGGGGATTCACCCCTCCACTTT | CASSTRAGDSPLHF
TRBJ1-2 | TRBD1 | - | TRBV4-3 | TGCGCCAGCAGCCAAGTGGACAGGGGGTCCTATGGCTACACCTTC | CASSQVDRGSYGYTF
TRBJ2-1 | TRBD2 | - | TRBV24-1 | TGTGCCACCAGTGACCGCGGGACTAGCGGGGGTGAAGAGCAGTTCTTC | CATSDRGTSGGEEQFF
TRBJ2-2 | - | - | TRBV7-3 | TGTGCCAGCAGGCACAGACAGAACACCGGGGAGCTGTTTTTT | CASRHRQNTGELFF
TRBJ1-2 | - | - | TRBV19 | TGTGCCAGTAACACAGGGTTCTATGGCTACACCTTC | CASNTGFYGYTF
TRBJ1-1 | TRBD1 | - | TRBV5-1 | TGCGCCAGCAGCTTCCGACAGGGGACCACTGAAGCTTTCTTT | CASSFRQGTTEAFF
TRBJ1-5 | TRBD1 | - | TRBV6-6 | TGTGCCAGCAGTACCGGGACAGGGTATCAGCCCCAGCATTTT | CASSTGTGYQPQHF
TRBJ1-2 | - | - | TRBV13 | TGTGCCAGCAGCTTACAGAGGATGAACTATGGCTACACCTTC | CASSLQRMNYGYTF
TRBJ2-1 | - | - | TRBV9 | TGTGCCAGCAGCGTAGTCCCGGGAGCGGCCTCCTACAATGAGCAGTTCTTC | CASSVVPGAASYNEQFF
TRBJ1-5 | TRBD1 | - | TRBV28 | TGTGCCAGCACCACAGGGGGTCAGCCCCAGCATTTT | CASTTGGQPQHF
TRBJ2-2 | - | - | TRBV7-2 | TGTGCCAGCAGTCACGGCGGGGCAGGGAGGTCCCGGGAGCTGTTTTTT | CASSHGGAGRSRELFF
TRBJ2-3 | - | - | TRBV9 | TGTGCCAGCAGCGGGGGGGTCACAGATACGCAGTATTTT | CASSGGVTDTQYF
TRBJ1-6 | - | once | TRBV9 | TGTGCCAGCAGCCTCACGGGGAATTCACCCCTCCACTTT | CASSLTGNSPLHF
TRBJ1-3 | TRBD1 | - | TRBV9 | TGTGCCAGCAGCGTAGACAGGGGCATCGACACCATATATTTT | CASSVDRGIDTIYF